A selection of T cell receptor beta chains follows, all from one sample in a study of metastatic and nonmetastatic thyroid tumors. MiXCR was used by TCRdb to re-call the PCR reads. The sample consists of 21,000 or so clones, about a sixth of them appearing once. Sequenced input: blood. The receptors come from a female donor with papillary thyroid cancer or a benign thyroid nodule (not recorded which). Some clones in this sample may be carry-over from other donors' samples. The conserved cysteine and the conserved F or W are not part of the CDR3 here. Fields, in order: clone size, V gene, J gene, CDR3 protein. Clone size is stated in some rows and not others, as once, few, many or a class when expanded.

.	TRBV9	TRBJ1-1	ASSVEGQNTEAF
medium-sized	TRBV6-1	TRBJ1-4	ASSHGGSNEKLF
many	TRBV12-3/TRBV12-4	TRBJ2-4	ASSFQTDIQY
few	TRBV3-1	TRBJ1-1	ASTETRTGGNTEAF
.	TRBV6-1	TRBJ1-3	ASSQGFSGNTIY
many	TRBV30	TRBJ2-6	AYRWTSGSSGANVLT
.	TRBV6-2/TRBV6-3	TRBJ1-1	ASRQYSITEAF
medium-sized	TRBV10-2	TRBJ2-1	ASKIGLAYNEQF
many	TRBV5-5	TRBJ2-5	ASSFPDGETQY
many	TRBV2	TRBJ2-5	ASSEALTGVPETQY
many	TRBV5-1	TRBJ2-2	ASSLGVKMNTGELF
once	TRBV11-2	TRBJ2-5	ASSLITSGGAREETQY
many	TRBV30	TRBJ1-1	AWSRQAGSEAF
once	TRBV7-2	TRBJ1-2	ASSFGTGTHYGYT
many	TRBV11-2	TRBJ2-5	ASSPAITWGTQY
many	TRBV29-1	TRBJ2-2	SVDDTNTGELF
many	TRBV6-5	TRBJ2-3	ASSYPKISGRTDTQY
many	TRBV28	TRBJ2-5	ASRFRTSGRLETQY